Below, 9 T cell receptor beta chains from the same sample are listed, as sequenced in a study of cytomegalovirus exposure and HLA in healthy donors. With 60 Vbeta and 13 Jbeta primers, the PCR was carried out. TCRdb's copy holds only in-frame clones and misses some; the assay was immunoSEQ multiplex PCR. The table shows 150,000 to 200,000 clones, with roughly 74% occurring only once. Sequencing was carried out using PBMCs. Every receptor here comes from a woman in her twenties or thirties in good health and CMV-seropositive.

This rearrangement joins TRBV28 to TRBJ1-5, with a weak D call TRBD1 (5 bases). The CDR3 totals 15 residues. From germline, CDR1 is MDHEN and CDR2 SYDVKM. V was shortened by 6 bases and J by 0 bases, with 12 bases between the two germline ends. CDR3 sequence: CASRGVPYSNQPQHF. As DNA, the CDR3 is TGTGCCAGCAGAGGGGTTCCTTATAGCAATCAGCCCCAGCATTTT.

The rearrangement links TRBV6-4 to TRBJ2-3; possible D gene TRBD1, 5 bases. The length of the CDR3 is 15 residues. V lost 4 bases, J lost 1 base, and 12 bases lay in between. Germline lookup yields CDR1 MRHNA and CDR2 SNTAGT. This chain's CDR3 is CASSVVGAGTDTQYF. The CDR3 nucleotides are TGTGCCAGCAGTGTAGTTGGGGCCGGCACAGATACGCAGTATTTT.

The chain joins TRBV5-6 to TRBJ1-5; TRBD1 aligns across 8 bases. J was trimmed by 5 bases and V by 2 bases; bases with no gene match: 9. Germline lookup yields CDR1 SGHDT and CDR2 YYEEEE. This CDR3 region has 16 residues. The CDR3 sequence: CASSFGTGSMDQPQHF. For the CDR3, the DNA is TGTGCCAGCAGCTTTGGGACAGGCTCCATGGATCAGCCCCAGCATTTT.

In this sample, this clone turned up once. This chain connects TRBV5-3 to TRBJ2-7; TRBD1 is a possible D gene (6 bases). TRBV5-3 is assigned to the ORF class and has an uncertain function. The CDR3 sequence is 12 residues long. V lost 5 bases to trimming and J lost 7 bases, with 13 bases between them. The CDR3 is CARRPRGWEQYF. The CDR3, as DNA: TGTGCCAGAAGGCCCAGGGGTTGGGAGCAGTACTTC.

The sample holds one count of this clone. The CDR3 here is CASSEGTSGISYEQYF. The CDR3 bases are TGCGCCAGCAGTGAGGGGACTAGCGGAATCTCCTACGAGCAGTACTTC. The chain links TRBV10-1 to TRBJ2-7, with 11 bases that match TRBD2. J lost 0 bases, V lost 2 bases, and 3 bases had no gene match. CDR3 length: 16 residues. Germline V lookup: CDR1 WNHNN, CDR2 SYGVQD (reference sequence).

This clone was counted only a few times. The chain recombines TRBV6-1 with TRBJ1-5; TRBD1 is a possible D gene (6 bases). V lost 4 bases, J lost 0 bases, and 19 bases lay in between. The germline V gene has CDR1 MNHNS and CDR2 SASEGT. The CDR3 runs to 18 residues. CDR3 nucleotide sequence: TGTGCCAGCAGTGGACTCCGCGGGCAGGGGTATAGCAATCAGCCCCAGCATTTT. Residues: CASSGLRGQGYSNQPQHF.

This clone was detected a few times. The chain combines TRBV19 with TRBJ2-6; 7 nucleotides line up with TRBD2. The CDR3 is made up of 16 amino acids. V was pared by 5 bases and J by 2 bases, with 6 bases of the junction left unmatched. CDR1 is LNHDA and CDR2 is SQIVND in the germline V gene (reference sequence). For the CDR3, the DNA is TGTGCCAGTAGTGCGGGGGTGAGGGCTGGGGCCAACGTCCTGACTTTC. It specifies CASSAGVRAGANVLTF.

This clone showed up just once. The rearrangement links TRBV5-6 to TRBJ1-6; possibly TRBD1 for D (6 bases). Trimming removed 1 base at V and 7 bases at J, with 9 bases between. Germline V gene data show CDR1 as SGHDT and CDR2 as YYEEEE. The CDR3 has 14 amino acids. This CDR3 is CASSLSGVNSPLHF. The CDR3 DNA follows: TGTGCCAGCAGCTTGTCAGGGGTGAATTCACCCCTCCACTTT.

This chain connects TRBV28 to TRBJ1-2; unclear D gene. V was cut by 2 bases and J by 7 bases, with 11 bases left in between. From germline, CDR1 is MDHEN and CDR2 SYDVKM. The CDR3 runs 13 residues. CDR3 DNA: TGTGCCAGCAGTTTAGAGAGGGTTGTTGGCTACACCTTC. Protein: CASSLERVVGYTF.